This T cell receptor (beta chain) was obtained from a study of CD8 T cells in ankylosing spondylitis. Study-wide findings and caveats: Roughly eight highly homologous variants formed a TCR beta motif that appeared characteristic of ankylosing spondylitis blood.

The germline gives CDR1 LGHNA, CDR2 YSLEER. This CDR3 comprises 17 residues. Between the trimmed V and J ends, which lost 0 bases and 5 bases, there was a span of 19 bases. TCRdb reprocessed the 5' RACE reads with MiXCR, giving one entry per CDR3 protein. Of more than 500,000 distinct CDR3 sequences listed, approximately 5.3% are singletons. This clonotype came up a few times. Its antigen is still unknown. This rearrangement joins TRBV4-3 to TRBJ2-5; D is perhaps TRBD2 (7 bases). This TCR was recovered from a male donor with ankylosing spondylitis. Sequenced: blood, either unsorted or a sorted T cell fraction (not recorded which). The DNA for the CDR3 is TGCGCCAGCAGCCAAGATTGGTCAGGCAGGGGAGGGGAGACCCAGTACTTC. Its translation is CASSQDWSGRGGETQYF.